One TCR beta chain is described in this entry. The data stem from a study of blood T cell repertoires in COVID-19. Here immunoSEQ multiplex PCR was the method, and the copy in TCRdb shows in-frame clones only, minus some. The table lists some 150,000 clones, over 80% of them singletons, with approximately 35% in the top ten. Germline CDR1 reads SGDLS; CDR2 reads YYNGEE. The CDR3 consists of 15 residues. V lost 0 bases to trimming and J lost 2 bases, with 8 bases between them. The V call is TRBV9, the J call TRBJ2-2; unclear D gene. The sample taken for sequencing was peripheral blood. The sequence came from a man aged 50-59 years who had recovered from COVID-19. This chain's CDR3 is CASSVGTTNTGELFF. DNA of the CDR3: TGTGCCAGCAGCGTAGGAACTACCAACACCGGGGAGCTGTTTTTT.